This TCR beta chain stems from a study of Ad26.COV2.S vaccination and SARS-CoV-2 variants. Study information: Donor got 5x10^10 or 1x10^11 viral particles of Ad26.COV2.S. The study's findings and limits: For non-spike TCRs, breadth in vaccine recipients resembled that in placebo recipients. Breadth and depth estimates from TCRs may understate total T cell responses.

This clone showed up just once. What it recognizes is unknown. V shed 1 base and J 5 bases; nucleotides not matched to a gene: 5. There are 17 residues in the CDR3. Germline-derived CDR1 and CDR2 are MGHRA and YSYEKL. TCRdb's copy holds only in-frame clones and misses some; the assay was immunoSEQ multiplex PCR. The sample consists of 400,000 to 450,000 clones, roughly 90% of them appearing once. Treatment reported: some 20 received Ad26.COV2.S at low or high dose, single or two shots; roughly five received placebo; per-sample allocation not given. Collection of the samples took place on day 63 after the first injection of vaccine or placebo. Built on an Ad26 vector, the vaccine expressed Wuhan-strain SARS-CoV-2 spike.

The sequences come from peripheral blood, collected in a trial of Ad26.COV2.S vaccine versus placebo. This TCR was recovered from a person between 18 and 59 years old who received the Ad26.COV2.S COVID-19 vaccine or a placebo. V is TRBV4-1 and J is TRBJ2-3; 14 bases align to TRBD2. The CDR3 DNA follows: TGCGCCAGCAGCCAAGGACTAGCGGGAGGGCCTGGAGATACGCAGTATTTT. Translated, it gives CASSQGLAGGPGDTQYF.